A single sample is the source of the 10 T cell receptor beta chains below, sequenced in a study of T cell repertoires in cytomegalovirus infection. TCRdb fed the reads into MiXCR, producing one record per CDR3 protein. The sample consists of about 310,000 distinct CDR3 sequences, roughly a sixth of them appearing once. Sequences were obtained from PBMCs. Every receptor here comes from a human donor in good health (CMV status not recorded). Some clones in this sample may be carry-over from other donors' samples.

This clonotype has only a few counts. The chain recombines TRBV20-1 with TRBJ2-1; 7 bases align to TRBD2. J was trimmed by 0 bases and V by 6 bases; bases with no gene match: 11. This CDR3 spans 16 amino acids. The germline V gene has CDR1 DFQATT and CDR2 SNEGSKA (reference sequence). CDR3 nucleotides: TGCAGTGCGACACAGACTAGCAAGAGCTCCTACAATGAGCAGTTCTTC. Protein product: CSATQTSKSSYNEQFF.

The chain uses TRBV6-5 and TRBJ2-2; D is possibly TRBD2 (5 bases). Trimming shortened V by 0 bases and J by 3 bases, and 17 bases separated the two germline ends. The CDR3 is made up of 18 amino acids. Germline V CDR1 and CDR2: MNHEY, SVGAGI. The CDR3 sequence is CASSYSTVGMGDTGELFF. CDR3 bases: TGTGCCAGCAGTTACTCGACGGTAGGGATGGGAGACACCGGGGAGCTGTTTTTT.

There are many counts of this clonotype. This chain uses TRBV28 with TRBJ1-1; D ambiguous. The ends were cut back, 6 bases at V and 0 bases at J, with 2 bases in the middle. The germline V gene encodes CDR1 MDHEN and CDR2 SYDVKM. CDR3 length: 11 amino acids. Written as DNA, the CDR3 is TGTGCCAGCAGGATGAACACTGAAGCTTTCTTT. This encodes CASRMNTEAFF.

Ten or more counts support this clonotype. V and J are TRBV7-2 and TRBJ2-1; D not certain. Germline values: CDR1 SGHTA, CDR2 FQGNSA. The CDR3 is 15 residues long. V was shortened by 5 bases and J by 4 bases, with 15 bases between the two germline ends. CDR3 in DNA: TGTGCCAGCAGCCACGATCAGGTGATTTACAATGAGCAGTTCTTC. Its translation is CASSHDQVIYNEQFF. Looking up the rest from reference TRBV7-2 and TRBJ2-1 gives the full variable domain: GAGVSQSPSNKVTEKGKDVELRCDPISGHTALYWYRQSLGQGLEFLIYFQGNSAPDKSGLPSDRFSAERTGGSVSTLTIQRTQQEDSAVYLCASSHDQVIYNEQFFGPGTRLTVL.

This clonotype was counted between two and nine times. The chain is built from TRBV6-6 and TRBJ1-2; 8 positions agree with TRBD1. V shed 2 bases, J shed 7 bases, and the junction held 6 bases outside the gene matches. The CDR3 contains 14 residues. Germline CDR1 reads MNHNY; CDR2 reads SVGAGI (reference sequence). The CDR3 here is CASSYDRGQGGYTF. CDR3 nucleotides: TGTGCCAGCAGTTACGACAGGGGCCAGGGTGGCTACACCTTC.

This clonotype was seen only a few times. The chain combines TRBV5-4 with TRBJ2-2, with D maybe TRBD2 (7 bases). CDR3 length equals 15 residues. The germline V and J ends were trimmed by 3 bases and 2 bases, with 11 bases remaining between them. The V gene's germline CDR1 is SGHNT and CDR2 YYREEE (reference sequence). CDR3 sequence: CASSWGGLNTGELFF. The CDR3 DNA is TGTGCCAGCAGCTGGGGGGGCCTAAACACCGGGGAGCTGTTTTTT.

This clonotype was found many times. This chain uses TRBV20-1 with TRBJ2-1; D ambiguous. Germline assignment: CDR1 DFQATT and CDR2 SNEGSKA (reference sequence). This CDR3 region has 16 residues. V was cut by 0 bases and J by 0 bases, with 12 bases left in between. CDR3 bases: TGCAGTGCTAGAGATCTTGGCTGGAGCTCCTACAATGAGCAGTTCTTC. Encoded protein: CSARDLGWSSYNEQFF.

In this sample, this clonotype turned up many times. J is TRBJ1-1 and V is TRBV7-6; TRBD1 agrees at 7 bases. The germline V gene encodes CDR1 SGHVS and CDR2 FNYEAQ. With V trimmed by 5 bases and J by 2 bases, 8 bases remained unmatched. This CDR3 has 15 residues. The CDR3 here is CASSTRQGTNTEAFF. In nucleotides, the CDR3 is TGTGCCAGCAGCACTAGACAGGGCACCAACACTGAAGCTTTCTTT.

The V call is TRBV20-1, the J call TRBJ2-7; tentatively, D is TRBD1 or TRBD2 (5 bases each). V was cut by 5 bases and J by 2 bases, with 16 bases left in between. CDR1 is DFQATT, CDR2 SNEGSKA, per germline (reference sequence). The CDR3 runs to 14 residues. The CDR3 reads CSARFLGAAYEQYF. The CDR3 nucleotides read TGCAGTGCTCGCTTCCTCGGGGCCGCCTACGAGCAGTACTTC.

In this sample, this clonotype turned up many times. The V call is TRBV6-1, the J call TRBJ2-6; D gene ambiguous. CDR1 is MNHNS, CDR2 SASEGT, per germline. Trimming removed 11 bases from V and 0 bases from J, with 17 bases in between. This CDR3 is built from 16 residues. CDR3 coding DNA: TGTGCCGTCAGCGTCGTACCCTACTCTGGGGCCAACGTCCTGACTTTC. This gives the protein CAVSVVPYSGANVLTF.